This T cell receptor (beta chain) is from a study of PD-1 blockade in classical Hodgkin lymphoma. This CDR3 is built from 15 residues. Germline CDR1 and CDR2: SGHAT and FQNNGV. Germline trimming cut 1 base from V and 10 bases from J; bases unmatched to any gene: 7. Generated by immunoSEQ multiplex PCR, the TCRdb table keeps only in-frame clones and is missing some. This table holds 40,000 to 45,000 clones, over 75% found once. Findings of the study overall: The authors have not defined what causes the repertoire differences, possibly disease activity or prior therapy.

Details on this clone: Its specificity is unknown.

Patients all relapsed after autologous stem cell transplantation, and there was variation in brentuximab vedotin exposure. The chain links TRBV11-2 to TRBJ1-6, with TRBD1 matching over 7 bases. This sequence originates from a human donor with classical Hodgkin lymphoma. This sample comprised peripheral blood mononuclear cells (PBMCs), obtained at baseline. CDR3 amino acids: CASSLGQGFRSPLHF. In nucleotides, the CDR3 is TGTGCCAGCAGCTTAGGACAGGGCTTCAGGTCACCCCTCCACTTT. The full variable domain, its missing parts supplied by reference TRBV11-2 and TRBJ1-6, is EAGVAQSPRYKIIEKRQSVAFWCNPISGHATLYWYQQILGQGPKLLIQFQNNGVVDDSQLPKDRFSAERLKGVDSTLKIQPAKLEDSAVYLCASSLGQGFRSPLHFGNGTRLTVT.